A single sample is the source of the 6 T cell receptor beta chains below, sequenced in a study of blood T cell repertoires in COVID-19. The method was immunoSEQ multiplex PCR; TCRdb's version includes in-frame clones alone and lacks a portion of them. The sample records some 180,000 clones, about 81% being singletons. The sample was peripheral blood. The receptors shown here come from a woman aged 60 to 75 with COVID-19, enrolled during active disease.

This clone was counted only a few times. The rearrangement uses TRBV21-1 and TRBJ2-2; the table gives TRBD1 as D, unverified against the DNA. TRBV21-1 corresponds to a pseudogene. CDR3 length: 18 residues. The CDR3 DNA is TGTGCCAGCAGCAATCGGACAGCACAGTTCGCGAACACCGGGGAGCTGTTTTTT. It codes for CASSNRTAQFANTGELFF.

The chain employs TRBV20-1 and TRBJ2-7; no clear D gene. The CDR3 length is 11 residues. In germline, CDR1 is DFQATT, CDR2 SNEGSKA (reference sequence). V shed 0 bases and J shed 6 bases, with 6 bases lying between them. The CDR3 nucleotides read TGCAGTGCTAGAGACCTCCGCGAGCAGTACGTC. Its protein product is CSARDLREQYV.

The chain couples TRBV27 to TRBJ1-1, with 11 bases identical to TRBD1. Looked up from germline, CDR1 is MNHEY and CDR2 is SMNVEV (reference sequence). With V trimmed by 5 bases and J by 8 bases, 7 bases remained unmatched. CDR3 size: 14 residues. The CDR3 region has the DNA TGTGCCAGCAGTCCAAGGACAGGGGGCGTGGAAGCTTTCTTT. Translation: CASSPRTGGVEAFF.

The CDR3 coding sequence is TGTGCCAGCAGTCCCCCCCCTATGACAGGGAGGGAGACCCAGTACTTC. It codes for CASSPPPMTGRETQYF. The chain has TRBV27 and TRBJ2-5, with D possibly TRBD1 on 7 matching bases. The CDR3 totals 16 residues. Germline CDR1 is MNHEY and CDR2 is SMNVEV (reference sequence). The V gene lost 5 bases and the J gene lost 5 bases, with 21 bases spanning the gap.

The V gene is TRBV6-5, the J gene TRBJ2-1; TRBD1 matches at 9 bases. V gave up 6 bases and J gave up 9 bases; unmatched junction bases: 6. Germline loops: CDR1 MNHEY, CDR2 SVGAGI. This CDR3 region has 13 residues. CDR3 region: CASSHRGPAEQFF. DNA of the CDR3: TGTGCCAGCAGCCACAGGGGGCCAGCTGAGCAGTTCTTC.

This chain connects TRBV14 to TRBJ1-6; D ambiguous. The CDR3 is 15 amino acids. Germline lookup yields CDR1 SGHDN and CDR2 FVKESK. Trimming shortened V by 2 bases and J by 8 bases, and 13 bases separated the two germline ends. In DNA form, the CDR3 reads TGTGCCAGCAGCCAACGAGCCCCCGGGGATTCACCCCTCCACTTT. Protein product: CASSQRAPGDSPLHF.